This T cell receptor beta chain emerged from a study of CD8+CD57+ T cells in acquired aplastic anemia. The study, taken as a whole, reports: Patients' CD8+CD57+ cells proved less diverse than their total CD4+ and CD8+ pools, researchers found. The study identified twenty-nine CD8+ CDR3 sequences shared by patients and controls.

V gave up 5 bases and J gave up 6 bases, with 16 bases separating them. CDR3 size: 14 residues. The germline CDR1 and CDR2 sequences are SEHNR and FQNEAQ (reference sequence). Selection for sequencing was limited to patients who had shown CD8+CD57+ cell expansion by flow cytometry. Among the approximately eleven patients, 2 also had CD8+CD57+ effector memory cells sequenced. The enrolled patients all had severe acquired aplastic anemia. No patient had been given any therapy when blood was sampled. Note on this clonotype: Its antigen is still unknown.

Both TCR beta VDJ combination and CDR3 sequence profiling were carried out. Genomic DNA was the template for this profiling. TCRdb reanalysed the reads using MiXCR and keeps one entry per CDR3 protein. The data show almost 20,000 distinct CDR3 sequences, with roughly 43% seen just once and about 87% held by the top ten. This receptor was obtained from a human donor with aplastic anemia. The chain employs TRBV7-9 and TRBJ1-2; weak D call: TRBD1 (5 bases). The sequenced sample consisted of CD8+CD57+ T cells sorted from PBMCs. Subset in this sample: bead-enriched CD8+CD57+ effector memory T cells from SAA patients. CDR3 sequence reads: CASSPTAEGNGYTF. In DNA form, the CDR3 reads TGTGCCAGCAGCCCGACGGCGGAGGGGAATGGCTACACCTTC. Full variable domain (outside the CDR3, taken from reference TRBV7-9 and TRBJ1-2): DTGVSQNPRHKITKRGQNVTFRCDPISEHNRLYWYRQTLGQGPEFLTYFQNEAQLEKSRLLSDRFSAERPKGSFSTLEIQRTEQGDSAMYLCASSPTAEGNGYTFGSGTRLTVV.